These T cell receptor beta chains were read from a single sample in a study of T cells of healthy individuals. TCRdb called the 5' RACE reads again in MiXCR, with one record for every CDR3 protein. The data hold 60,000 to 80,000 distinct CDR3 sequences, with roughly 15% observed a single time. These receptors came from a human donor in good health. CDR3s include the opening cysteine and the closing phenylalanine or tryptophan. The order of the fields is D gene, V gene, J gene, clone size, CDR3 protein, CDR3 DNA. D genes are given only for firm matches. Clone size, where shown, is once, few, many, or a class for clones that have expanded.

D: TRBD1; V: TRBV4-2; J: TRBJ1-2; size: many; CDR3: CASSQGQARLYGYTF; DNA: TGTGCCAGCAGCCAGGGACAGGCTCGACTCTATGGCTACACCTTC
D: .; V: TRBV12-3/TRBV12-4; J: TRBJ2-1; size: few; CDR3: CASSQQEQFF; DNA: TGTGCCAGCAGCCAACAAGAGCAGTTCTTC
D: TRBD1; V: TRBV5-6; J: TRBJ1-1; size: few; CDR3: CASSPVGQGGTEAFF; DNA: TGTGCCAGCAGCCCGGTGGGACAGGGCGGGACTGAAGCTTTCTTT
D: .; V: TRBV28; J: TRBJ2-5; size: .; CDR3: CASSVGTVKETQYF; DNA: TGTGCCAGCAGTGTCGGGACGGTAAAAGAGACCCAGTACTTC
D: TRBD1; V: TRBV9; J: TRBJ1-1; size: .; CDR3: CASSPAGTALGTAFF; DNA: TGTGCCAGCAGCCCCGCCGGGACAGCCCTCGGGACAGCTTTCTTT
D: .; V: TRBV4-3; J: TRBJ2-1; size: many; CDR3: CASSQDRGDQNEQFF; DNA: TGCGCCAGCAGCCAAGACAGGGGGGACCAGAATGAGCAGTTCTTC
D: TRBD2; V: TRBV13; J: TRBJ2-7; size: many; CDR3: CASSLMGGSSYEQYF; DNA: TGTGCCAGCAGCTTAATGGGCGGGAGCTCCTACGAGCAGTACTTC
D: TRBD2; V: TRBV7-9; J: TRBJ2-5; size: .; CDR3: CASSSPGGSEETQYF; DNA: TGTGCCAGCAGCTCCCCGGGGGGTAGCGAAGAGACCCAGTACTTC
D: TRBD2; V: TRBV29-1; J: TRBJ2-3; size: many; CDR3: CSVDGGLAGWFSSTDTQYF; DNA: TGCAGCGTTGATGGAGGACTAGCGGGGTGGTTTTCAAGCACAGATACGCAGTATTTT
D: .; V: TRBV29-1; J: TRBJ2-7; size: many; CDR3: CSIAEGYSSYEQYF; DNA: TGCAGCATTGCGGAGGGGTATAGCTCCTACGAGCAGTACTTC